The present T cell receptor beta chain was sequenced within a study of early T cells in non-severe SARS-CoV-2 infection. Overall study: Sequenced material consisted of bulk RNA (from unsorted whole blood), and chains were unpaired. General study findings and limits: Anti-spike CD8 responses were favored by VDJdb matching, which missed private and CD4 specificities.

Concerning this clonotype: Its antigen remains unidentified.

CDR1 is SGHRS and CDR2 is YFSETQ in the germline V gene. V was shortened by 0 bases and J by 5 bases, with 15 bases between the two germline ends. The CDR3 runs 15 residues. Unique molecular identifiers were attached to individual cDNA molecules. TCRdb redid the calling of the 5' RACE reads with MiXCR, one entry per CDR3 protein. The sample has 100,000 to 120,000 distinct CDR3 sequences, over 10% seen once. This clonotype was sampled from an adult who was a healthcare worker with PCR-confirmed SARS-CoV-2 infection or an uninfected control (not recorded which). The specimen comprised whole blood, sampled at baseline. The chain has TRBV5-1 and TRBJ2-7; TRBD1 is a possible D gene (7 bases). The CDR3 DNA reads TGCGCCAGCAGCTTGGTTGGCAGGGGGGATGACGAGCAGTACTTC. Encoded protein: CASSLVGRGDDEQYF.